Given below is one T cell receptor (beta chain) in context. Its antigen is still unknown. About 39,000 genome equivalents of blood DNA were amplified for TRB. TRB rearrangements were amplified by touch-down multiplex PCR with mixed TRB-A/B primers. From the multiplex PCR reads, TCRdb lists one entry per CDR3 protein and no DNA. The sample has approximately 7,600 distinct CDR3 sequences. Germline CDR1 and CDR2: DFQATT and SNEGSKA (reference sequence). This CDR3 spans 14 amino acids. The data were taken from a study of T cell clusters in autoimmune cytopenias. Overall study context: Per sample, median TRB depth was approximately 50,000 reads, yielding a median about 2,400 distinct clonotypes.

Study-level findings and limits: No experiment has yet validated the function of the T cell clusters defined in silico. Healthy donors had roughly 2.9-fold more exclusive TRB clusters than active autoimmune hepatitis patients. TRB repertoire shifts in secondary cytopenia and chronic lymphocytic leukemia mostly reflected lymphoma, not autoimmunity.

The receptor was derived from a human donor with an autoimmune cytopenia or autoimmune hepatitis (not recorded which). The specimen was peripheral blood. The chain joins TRBV20-1 to TRBJ1-1. The CDR3 here is CSATVNYRNTEAFF.